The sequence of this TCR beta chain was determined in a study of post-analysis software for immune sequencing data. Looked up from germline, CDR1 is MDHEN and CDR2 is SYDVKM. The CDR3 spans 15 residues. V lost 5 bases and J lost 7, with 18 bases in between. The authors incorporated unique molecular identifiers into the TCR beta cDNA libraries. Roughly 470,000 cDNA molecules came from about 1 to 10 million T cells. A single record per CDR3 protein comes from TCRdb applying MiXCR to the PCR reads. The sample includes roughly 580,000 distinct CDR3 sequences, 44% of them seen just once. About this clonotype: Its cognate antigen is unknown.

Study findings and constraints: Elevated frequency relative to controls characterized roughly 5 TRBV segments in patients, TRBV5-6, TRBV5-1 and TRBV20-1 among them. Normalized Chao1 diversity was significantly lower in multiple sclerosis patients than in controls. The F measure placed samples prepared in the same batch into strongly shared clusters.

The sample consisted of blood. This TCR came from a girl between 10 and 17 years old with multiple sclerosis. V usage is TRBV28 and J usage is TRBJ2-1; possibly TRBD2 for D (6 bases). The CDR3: CASSATWGVRNEQFF. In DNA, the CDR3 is TGTGCCAGCAGTGCGACGTGGGGGGTCCGGAATGAGCAGTTCTTC.